The rows below give T cell receptor beta chains drawn from one sample of a study of identical twins. TCRdb re-called the 5' RACE reads through MiXCR, storing one row per CDR3 protein. The top ten hold 2.9% of the sample, which has roughly 480,000 distinct CDR3 sequences, 20% to 25% seen once. These data were also filed under a second study, of T cells expressing NK-cell markers.

The material sequenced was CD4+ T cells sorted from blood. Receptors were obtained from a woman under 30 in good health. The CDR3 runs from the conserved cysteine through the conserved F or W. The order of the fields is V gene, J gene, clone size, D gene, CDR3 protein, CDR3 DNA. The D gene is left open where the match is weak. A row's size may be missing; if present it is once, few, many or a size class.

TRBV20-1	TRBJ2-5	few	NA	CSARYQETQYF	TGCAGTGCTCGATATCAAGAGACCCAGTACTTC
TRBV4-3	TRBJ1-1	NA	NA	CASSRQSNTEAFF	TGCGCCAGCAGCAGACAATCGAACACTGAAGCTTTCTTT
TRBV12-3/TRBV12-4	TRBJ2-3	NA	NA	CASSSRGSGTDTQYF	TGTGCCAGCAGCTCCCGGGGTAGTGGGACAGATACGCAGTATTTT
TRBV18	TRBJ2-1	NA	TRBD2	CASSPPRTSGTPSYNEQFF	TGTGCCAGCTCACCACCGAGGACTAGCGGGACCCCCTCCTACAATGAGCAGTTCTTC
TRBV12-3/TRBV12-4	TRBJ1-1	few	NA	CASSSRKEAFF	TGTGCCAGCAGTAGCAGGAAAGAAGCTTTCTTT
TRBV24-1	TRBJ2-2	few	TRBD1	CATSETGTGLIGELFF	TGTGCCACCAGTGAGACCGGGACAGGGTTGATCGGGGAGCTGTTTTTT
TRBV6-5	TRBJ2-3	NA	TRBD2	CASSYFDLAGLTDTQYF	TGTGCCAGCAGTTACTTCGATTTAGCGGGGCTCACAGATACGCAGTATTTT
TRBV5-1	TRBJ2-5	NA	NA	CASSLVGGREETQYF	TGCGCCAGCAGCTTGGTAGGCGGGCGGGAAGAGACCCAGTACTTC
TRBV10-3	TRBJ1-2	few	NA	CATSPGVSYGYTF	TGTGCCACCTCACCGGGGGTTAGCTATGGCTACACCTTC
TRBV3-1	TRBJ1-1	few	NA	CASSQRFPGGDTEAFF	TGTGCCAGCAGCCAAAGGTTTCCGGGGGGCGACACTGAAGCTTTCTTT
TRBV5-1	TRBJ1-5	many	NA	CASSLDSLNQPQHF	TGCGCCAGCAGCTTGGACAGCCTTAATCAGCCCCAGCATTTT
TRBV7-7	TRBJ2-5	NA	NA	CASSLDGSLETQYF	TGTGCTAGCAGCTTAGACGGCAGTCTAGAGACCCAGTACTTC
TRBV12-3/TRBV12-4	TRBJ2-1	few	TRBD2	CASSLSLAGGLEFF	TGTGCCAGCAGTTTATCGCTAGCGGGAGGGCTGGAGTTCTTC
TRBV3-1	TRBJ1-3	NA	NA	CASSPGQGNTIYF	TGTGCCAGCAGCCCAGGACAGGGAAACACCATATATTTT
TRBV9	TRBJ2-3	NA	TRBD2	CASSFRLAGRDTQYF	TGTGCCAGCAGCTTCCGACTAGCGGGAAGAGATACGCAGTATTTT
TRBV29-1	TRBJ2-5	few	NA	CSVEPEETQYF	TGCAGCGTTGAACCCGAAGAGACCCAGTACTTC
TRBV30	TRBJ2-1	NA	NA	CAWSVLNEQFF	TGTGCCTGGTCGGTCCTCAATGAGCAGTTCTTC
TRBV6-5	TRBJ2-1	few	NA	CASSYLGQYNEQFF	TGTGCCAGCAGTTACCTCGGACAGTACAATGAGCAGTTCTTC
TRBV28	TRBJ2-7	NA	TRBD1	CASSFNRGLLPRPSYEQYF	TGTGCCAGCAGTTTTAACAGGGGTTTACTCCCACGTCCGTCCTACGAGCAGTACTTC
TRBV7-2	TRBJ2-7	NA	NA	CASSPHRDHEQYF	TGTGCCAGCAGCCCCCACAGGGACCACGAGCAGTACTTC
TRBV20-1	TRBJ2-1	few	TRBD2	CSAPRGGRENEQFF	TGCAGTGCTCCGCGGGGGGGCCGAGAGAATGAGCAGTTCTTC
TRBV25-1	TRBJ2-3	NA	TRBD2	CASSEGRGGTDTQYF	TGTGCCAGCAGTGAAGGACGGGGGGGTACAGATACGCAGTATTTT
TRBV20-1	TRBJ1-4	few	NA	CSARGQINEKLFF	TGCAGTGCTAGGGGCCAGATTAATGAAAAACTGTTTTTT
TRBV9	TRBJ2-7	NA	NA	CASSGQGGVSPYEQYF	TGTGCCAGCAGCGGGCAAGGGGGTGTTAGCCCATACGAGCAGTACTTC
TRBV5-1	TRBJ2-1	few	NA	CASSWTDSSYNEQFF	TGCGCCAGCAGCTGGACGGATAGCTCCTACAATGAGCAGTTCTTC
TRBV10-3	TRBJ2-3	few	TRBD2	CAISPRLAGGGDTQYF	TGTGCCATCAGTCCAAGACTAGCGGGGGGCGGCGATACGCAGTATTTT
TRBV7-2	TRBJ2-3	few	NA	CASSFVASALDTQYF	TGTGCCAGCAGCTTTGTGGCCTCCGCTTTAGATACGCAGTATTTT
TRBV6-2/TRBV6-3	TRBJ2-7	NA	NA	CASSSQGYYEQYF	TGTGCCAGCAGTTCACAGGGATACTACGAGCAGTACTTC
TRBV6-2/TRBV6-3	TRBJ2-7	NA	TRBD1	CASTRGTSSYEQYF	TGTGCCAGCACCAGGGGGACGAGCTCCTACGAGCAGTACTTC
TRBV20-1	TRBJ2-3	NA	TRBD1	CSARTGNTDTQYF	TGCAGTGCTCGGACAGGGAACACAGATACGCAGTATTTT
TRBV29-1	TRBJ1-4	NA	NA	CSALGHLNEKLFF	TGCAGCGCCCTGGGACATCTTAATGAAAAACTGTTTTTT
TRBV24-1	TRBJ2-3	NA	NA	CATSDSGVTDTQYF	TGTGCCACCAGTGATTCAGGGGTTACAGATACGCAGTATTTT